These 32 T cell receptor beta chains share one sample of origin, sequenced in a study of sequential checkpoint blockade in melanoma. Method: immunoSEQ multiplex PCR; TCRdb's copy keeps in-frame clones and lacks some. The sample lists around 4,500 clones, about 54% occurring once. Described treatment: randomized to nivolumab then ipilimumab (arm A) or the reverse (arm B). Sequenced here: CD8+ T cells sorted from blood (inferred from file names), sampled from a patient given nivolumab and ipilimumab in sequence. Receptors were obtained from a human donor with melanoma.

There are a few counts of this clone. This rearrangement joins TRBV9 to TRBJ2-3; 7 bases fit TRBD2. Trimming removed 4 bases from V and 0 bases from J; junction bases left unmatched: 2. CDR1 and CDR2 from the germline V gene are SGDLS and YYNGEE. There are 14 residues in the CDR3. The CDR3 loop is CASSPSGSTDTQYF. CDR3 DNA sequence: TGTGCCAGCAGCCCTAGCGGTAGCACAGATACGCAGTATTTT.

V and J are TRBV30 and TRBJ2-1, with a tentative D call TRBD2 (5 bases). Per the germline V gene, CDR1 is GTSNPN and CDR2 is SVGIG (reference sequence). V was clipped by 0 bases and J by 7 bases, with 19 bases between them. The CDR3 is 16 amino acids. This CDR3 reads CAWSVSHSGSKNEQFF. CDR3 DNA: TGTGCCTGGAGTGTCAGTCATTCGGGGTCTAAGAATGAGCAGTTCTTC.

A few counts support this clone. This chain uses TRBV6-1 with TRBJ2-1; D possibly corresponds to TRBD2 (5 bases). Looked up from germline, CDR1 is MNHNS and CDR2 is SASEGT. With 0 bases removed from V and 6 bases from J, the gap between germline ends came to 12 bases. The CDR3 is 15 residues long. CDR3 DNA: TGTGCCAGCAGTGAAGCACCGGGGTCGGGCAATGAGCAGTTCTTC. Its protein product is CASSEAPGSGNEQFF.

This chain links TRBV6-5 with TRBJ1-1; D possibly corresponds to TRBD1 (5 bases). The germline V gene encodes CDR1 MNHEY and CDR2 SVGAGI. This CDR3 has 13 residues. Trimming took off 3 bases at V and 4 bases at J, with 9 bases between the two ends. CDR3 nucleotides: TGTGCCAGCAGTTATTCAGGGCTCACTGAAGCTTTCTTT. Protein product: CASSYSGLTEAFF.

V usage is TRBV4-2 and J usage is TRBJ2-7, with a weak D call TRBD1 (6 bases). With 5 bases removed from V and 7 bases from J, the gap between germline ends came to 18 bases. Germline lookup yields CDR1 LGHNA and CDR2 YNFKEQ. This CDR3 contains 14 residues. The CDR3 region is CASSVDLQGWEQYF. Written as DNA, the CDR3 is TGTGCCAGCAGCGTCGACCTACAGGGTTGGGAGCAGTACTTC.

V gene TRBV7-9 combines with J gene TRBJ1-4, with 9 nucleotides matching TRBD1. J was trimmed by 5 bases and V by 5 bases; bases with no gene match: 6. CDR3 length: 15 residues. CDR1 is SEHNR and CDR2 is FQNEAQ in the germline V gene (reference sequence). The CDR3 loop reads CASSAEQGANEKLFF. In DNA, the CDR3 is TGTGCCAGCAGCGCGGAACAGGGGGCGAATGAAAAACTGTTTTTT.

The genes are TRBV4-3 and TRBJ2-4; TRBD2 matches 15 bases. The CDR3 is 21 amino acids. Germline-derived CDR1 and CDR2 are LGHNA and YSLEER. The J segment lost 2 bases and the V segment lost 1 base, leaving 12 bases of the junction unmatched. CDR3 coding DNA: TGCGCCAGCAGCCAAGCTCCGGGACTAGCGGGAGGTGTGGAAACCAAAAACATTCAGTACTTC. It translates to CASSQAPGLAGGVETKNIQYF.

V and J are TRBV27 and TRBJ2-2; 10 bases match TRBD1. Germline CDR1 is MNHEY and CDR2 is SMNVEV (reference sequence). Losses at the gene ends were 5 bases for V and 5 bases for J; bases not matched to a gene: 5. The CDR3 has 15 amino acids. The CDR3 is CASSADRGQTGELFF. In DNA form, the CDR3 reads TGTGCCAGCAGTGCAGACAGGGGGCAGACCGGGGAGCTGTTTTTT.

The chain combines TRBV6-5 with TRBJ1-1, with no clear D. V dropped 1 base and J dropped 2 bases, with 11 bases sitting between them. Germline-derived CDR1 and CDR2 are MNHEY and SVGAGI. The CDR3 totals 15 residues. The CDR3 DNA is TGTGCCAGCAGTTACTATTTTAGCATAAACACTGAAGCTTTCTTT. Translated: CASSYYFSINTEAFF.

This chain connects TRBV19 to TRBJ1-5; 11 bases match TRBD1. This CDR3 has 19 amino acids. Per the germline V gene, CDR1 is LNHDA and CDR2 is SQIVND (reference sequence). J gave up 3 bases and V 5 bases, and 15 bases lay outside the gene matches. The CDR3 sequence is CASSPHLGTGGYFNQPQHF. DNA for the CDR3: TGTGCCAGTAGTCCACACCTCGGGACAGGGGGGTACTTCAATCAGCCCCAGCATTTT.

The chain combines TRBV29-1 with TRBJ2-1; D may be TRBD2 (5 bases). Trimming left V 2 bases short and J 4 bases short, with 6 bases between. CDR3 length: 12 residues. CDR1 SQVTM and CDR2 ANQGSEA come from the germline V gene. CDR3 in amino acids: CSVETGYNEQFF. The CDR3 DNA reads as TGCAGCGTTGAAACGGGATACAATGAGCAGTTCTTC.

This clone was counted only a few times. The V gene is TRBV19, the J gene TRBJ2-7, with D possibly being TRBD2 (6 bases). Germline lookup yields CDR1 LNHDA and CDR2 SQIVND (reference sequence). Trimming cost V 7 bases and J 1 base, with 17 bases left between them. CDR3 length equals 15 residues. CDR3 bases: TGTGCCAGTACCCCCGGATCCGGGAGTTCCTACGAGCAGTACTTC. As protein: CASTPGSGSSYEQYF.

The J gene is TRBJ2-1, the V gene TRBV5-1; 13 nucleotides align to TRBD2. CDR1 and CDR2 (germline): SGHRS, YFSETQ. After removal of 0 bases from V and 3 bases from J, the junction contained 3 bases not matched to a gene. The CDR3 covers 17 residues. The CDR3 nucleotides read TGCGCCAGCAGCTTGGGACTAGCGGGAGGCTACTACAATGAGCAGTTCTTC. It translates to CASSLGLAGGYYNEQFF.

The chain uses TRBV6-6 and TRBJ2-3; 8 bases agree with TRBD1. J was trimmed by 5 bases and V by 7 bases; bases with no gene match: 14. CDR1 and CDR2 from the germline V gene are MNHNY and SVGAGI (reference sequence). The CDR3 loop spans 16 amino acids. The CDR3 coding sequence is TGTGCCAGCATCTCCAGGGGGCGGGGAGACCAAGATACGCAGTATTTT. It specifies CASISRGRGDQDTQYF.

The rearrangement links TRBV28 to TRBJ2-1, with no clear D. Trimming left V 9 bases short and J 9 bases short, with 15 bases between. Germline CDR1 reads MDHEN; CDR2 reads SYDVKM. There are 12 residues in the CDR3. CDR3 DNA: TGTGCCAGTCTTGAAAACTCGGGTGAGCAGTTCTTC. Translated: CASLENSGEQFF.

V is TRBV2 and J is TRBJ1-2; D may be TRBD1 (5 bases). This CDR3 comprises 14 residues. Germline lookup yields CDR1 SNHLY and CDR2 FYNNEI. V shed 2 bases and J shed 4 bases, with 11 bases lying between them. The CDR3 nucleotides read TGTGCCAGCAGTGAATCTTTGGGGGGCTATGGCTACACCTTC. It encodes CASSESLGGYGYTF. Looking up the rest from reference TRBV2 and TRBJ1-2 gives the full variable domain: EPEVTQTPSHQVTQMGQEVILRCVPISNHLYFYWYRQILGQKVEFLVSFYNNEISEKSEIFDDQFSVERPDGSNFTLKIRSTKLEDSAMYFCASSESLGGYGYTFGSGTRLTVV.

The V and J genes are TRBV9 and TRBJ1-3; D ambiguous. Looked up from germline, CDR1 is SGDLS and CDR2 is YYNGEE. The V end was cut by 0 bases, the J end by 0 bases, with 10 bases between. The CDR3 is 16 amino acids. Here the CDR3 DNA reads TGTGCCAGCAGCGTAGACGGGTGGAGCTCTGGAAACACCATATATTTT. Its protein product is CASSVDGWSSGNTIYF.

This chain joins TRBV2 and TRBJ2-6; D possibly corresponds to TRBD1 (5 bases). The CDR3 length is 13 residues. The V gene lost 6 bases and the J gene lost 2 bases, with 5 bases spanning the gap. Germline values: CDR1 SNHLY, CDR2 FYNNEI. In nucleotides, the CDR3 is TGTGCCAGCAGGGGGCCTGGGGCCAACGTCCTGACTTTC. Translated: CASRGPGANVLTF.

The gene calls are TRBV7-8 and TRBJ2-7; TRBD2 aligns across 10 bases. V gave up 5 bases and J gave up 3 bases; unmatched junction bases: 4. Germline loops: CDR1 SGHVS, CDR2 FQNEAQ. The CDR3 runs 14 residues. As DNA, the CDR3 is TGTGCCAGCAGCGAGGTAGCGGGAGGCTACGAGCAGTACTTC. Translating it yields CASSEVAGGYEQYF.

The sample holds a few counts of this clone. The rearrangement links TRBV19 to TRBJ2-1; weak D call: TRBD2 (6 bases). The length of the CDR3 is 14 residues. CDR1 is LNHDA, CDR2 SQIVND, per germline (reference sequence). V lost 3 bases, J lost 1 base, and 7 bases lay in between. In nucleotides, the CDR3 is TGTGCCAGTAGTATCGCGGGATCCTACAATGAGCAGTTCTTC. It codes for CASSIAGSYNEQFF.

J is TRBJ2-7 and V is TRBV7-9, with 7 bases fitting TRBD2. This CDR3 spans 13 amino acids. The J segment lost 8 bases and the V segment lost 7 bases, leaving 11 bases of the junction unmatched. Germline lookup yields CDR1 SEHNR and CDR2 FQNEAQ (reference sequence). This CDR3 is CASIQSGGEKQYF. In DNA form, the CDR3 reads TGTGCCAGCATCCAAAGTGGGGGGGAGAAGCAGTACTTC.

The chain links TRBV4-3 to TRBJ2-7; tentative D call: TRBD2 (5 bases). Germline V gives CDR1 LGHNA, CDR2 YSLEER. The V and J ends lost 4 bases and 0 bases respectively, with 10 bases between them. The CDR3 has 14 residues. As DNA, the CDR3 is TGCGCCAGCAGCCCTTTTGGGAGCTCCTACGAGCAGTACTTC. It is translated as CASSPFGSSYEQYF.

This chain uses TRBV27 with TRBJ2-7; TRBD1 matches at 9 bases. V shed 8 bases, J shed 5 bases, and the junction held 10 bases outside the gene matches. Germline V gives CDR1 MNHEY, CDR2 SMNVEV (reference sequence). The CDR3 loop spans 14 amino acids. In DNA, the CDR3 is TGTGCCAGCCGATCCACAGGGGGCTTGAACGAGCAGTACTTC. It yields the protein CASRSTGGLNEQYF.

Remarks on this clone: This sample includes further DNA sequences coding for the same CDR3. V is TRBV6-1 and J is TRBJ1-3; D remains ambiguous. CDR3 length equals 15 residues. V gave up 2 bases and J gave up 1 base, with 9 bases separating them. CDR1 is MNHNS and CDR2 is SASEGT in the germline V gene. Written as DNA, the CDR3 is TGTGCCAGCAGTGAATCCCCGGGATCTGGAAACACCATATATTTT. Its translation: CASSESPGSGNTIYF.

The CDR3, as DNA: TGTGCCACCAGCATTGAGTACAATGAGCAGTTCTTC. This gives the protein CATSIEYNEQFF. The J gene is TRBJ2-1, the V gene TRBV15; unclear D gene. Germline V gene sequence: CDR1 LNHNV, CDR2 YYDKDF (reference sequence). The CDR3 contains 12 residues. V was cut by 4 bases and J by 4 bases, with 5 bases left in between. Supplemented by reference TRBV15 and TRBJ2-1, the full variable domain reads DAMVIQNPRYQVTQFGKPVTLSCSQTLNHNVMYWYQQKSSQAPKLLFHYYDKDFNNEADTPDNFQSRRPNTSFCFLDIRSPGLGDTAMYLCATSIEYNEQFFGPGTRLTVL.

The chain links TRBV18 to TRBJ2-1; 14 nucleotides line up with TRBD2. The CDR3 runs to 17 residues. The J segment lost 5 bases and the V segment lost 3 bases, leaving 6 bases of the junction unmatched. Germline values: CDR1 KGHSH, CDR2 LQKENI. CDR3 residues: CASSPGLAGADDNEQFF. In nucleotides, the CDR3 is TGTGCCAGCTCACCGGGACTAGCGGGAGCCGATGACAATGAGCAGTTCTTC.

The chain employs TRBV6-1 and TRBJ2-5, with a tentative D call TRBD2 (6 bases). V lost 6 bases to trimming and J lost 3 bases, with 11 bases between them. From germline, CDR1 is MNHNS and CDR2 SASEGT. This CDR3 contains 13 residues. CDR3 in amino acids: CASSGGVEETQYF. As DNA, the CDR3 is TGTGCCAGCAGCGGCGGGGTGGAAGAGACCCAGTACTTC.

CDR3 nucleotide sequence: TGTGCCAGCAGCTTTGAGGATAGCGGGAGGACCTCCTACAATGAGCAGTTCTTC. Translation: CASSFEDSGRTSYNEQFF. J is TRBJ2-1 and V is TRBV5-6; the match to TRBD2 covers 10 bases. CDR1 is SGHDT and CDR2 is YYEEEE in the germline V gene. V was clipped by 2 bases and J by 0 bases; unmatched bases: 8. This CDR3 has 18 amino acids.

This clone is deemed medium-sized (0.01 to 0.1%). The chain recombines TRBV9 with TRBJ2-1; D might be TRBD2 (5 bases). The germline V gene encodes CDR1 SGDLS and CDR2 YYNGEE. Trimming took 0 bases from V and 1 from J, leaving 8 bases between them. CDR3 length equals 15 residues. In DNA, the CDR3 is TGTGCCAGCAGCGTAGGTCGGGATTCCTACAATGAGCAGTTCTTC. Protein sequence: CASSVGRDSYNEQFF.

V is TRBV7-2 and J is TRBJ2-4, with 9 bases that match TRBD1. V shed 1 base and J 8 bases; nucleotides not matched to a gene: 3. The CDR3 is made up of 14 amino acids. The germline V gene encodes CDR1 SGHTA and CDR2 FQGNSA. CDR3 DNA: TGTGCCAGCAGCTTAGGACAGGGGGGTTACATTCAGTACTTC. It is translated as CASSLGQGGYIQYF.

By sample fraction, this clone is medium-sized (0.01 to 0.1%). J is TRBJ2-1 and V is TRBV4-3; D gene unclear. Germline V gene sequence: CDR1 LGHNA, CDR2 YSLEER. There are 15 residues in the CDR3. V gave up 4 bases and J gave up 6 bases, with 16 bases separating them. CDR3 amino acids: CASSPTTVEANEQFF. The CDR3 DNA reads TGCGCCAGCAGCCCTACCACTGTAGAGGCCAATGAGCAGTTCTTC.

As DNA, the CDR3 is TGTGCCAGCAGCTTCCGGGACTGGAACACTGAAGCTTTCTTT. Translated, it gives CASSFRDWNTEAFF. V usage is TRBV5-4 and J usage is TRBJ1-1, with a weak D call TRBD1 (5 bases). Germline loops: CDR1 SGHNT, CDR2 YYREEE (reference sequence). CDR3 length equals 14 residues. Trimming stripped 2 bases from V and 1 base from J, with 9 bases between.